Below are 20 T cell receptor beta chains sequenced from a single sample in a study of blood T cell repertoires in COVID-19. Sequenced by immunoSEQ multiplex PCR; TCRdb stores in-frame clones only, minus some. Of around 310,000 clones listed, 75% to 90% are singletons. Sequencing was performed on PBMCs or T cells enriched from blood (not recorded which). These receptors came from a woman in her forties who had recovered from COVID-19.

V and J are TRBV5-8 and TRBJ2-1, with D unclear. This CDR3 has 10 amino acids. Trimming left V 1 base short and J 12 bases short, with 5 bases between. Germline lookup yields CDR1 SGHTS and CDR2 YDEGEE. The CDR3 nucleotides are TGTGCCAGCAGCTTGTGGCTGCAGTTCTTC. Translated: CASSLWLQFF. The variable domain in full, completed from reference TRBV5-8 and TRBJ2-1, reads EAGVTQSPTHLIKTRGQQATLRCSPISGHTSVYWYQQALGLGLQFLLWYDEGEERNRGNFPPRFSGRQFPNYSSELNVNALELEDSALYLCASSLWLQFFGPGTRLTVL.

The chain employs TRBV15 and TRBJ2-1, with D unclear. Trimming pared 3 bases from V and 7 bases from J, leaving 13 bases between. Germline assignment: CDR1 LNHNV and CDR2 YYDKDF (reference sequence). The CDR3 contains 14 residues. As DNA, the CDR3 is TGTGCCACCAGCAGGTCCCACCAGGTTAATGAGCAGTTCTTC. Translated: CATSRSHQVNEQFF. The full variable domain, rest sourced from reference TRBV15 and TRBJ2-1, is DAMVIQNPRYQVTQFGKPVTLSCSQTLNHNVMYWYQQKSSQAPKLLFHYYDKDFNNEADTPDNFQSRRPNTSFCFLDIRSPGLGDTAMYLCATSRSHQVNEQFFGPGTRLTVL.

Here the CDR3 reads CASSSPGRETQYF. The DNA of the CDR3 is TGTGCCAGCAGTTCGCCAGGGCGAGAGACCCAGTACTTC. The chain is built from TRBV6-5 and TRBJ2-5, with D tentatively TRBD1 (5 bases). The CDR3 totals 13 residues. V gave up 4 bases and J gave up 4 bases, with 10 bases separating them. The V gene's germline CDR1 is MNHEY and CDR2 SVGAGI.

About this clone itself: At one end the junction does not follow the germline gene, possibly because of a read error. The chain uses TRBV7-7 and TRBJ2-1; the match to TRBD2 covers 11 bases. This CDR3 is 14 amino acids long. CDR1 and CDR2 (germline): SSHAT, FNYEAQ (reference sequence). This chain's CDR3 is CASSLTSGIDEQFF. CDR3 sequence (DNA): TGTGCTAGCAGCCTGACTAGCGGGATCGATGAGCAGTTCTTC.

This chain connects TRBV27 to TRBJ1-2, with 8 bases aligning to TRBD1. Germline V lookup: CDR1 MNHEY, CDR2 SMNVEV (reference sequence). Trimming removed 7 bases from V and 4 bases from J; junction bases left unmatched: 5. The CDR3 has 13 residues. This CDR3 reads CASKTGEAYGYTF. Written as DNA, the CDR3 is TGTGCCAGCAAGACAGGGGAAGCCTATGGCTACACCTTC.

V gene TRBV7-3 combines with J gene TRBJ2-2, with TRBD2 matching 12 bases. Germline V gene data show CDR1 as SGHTA and CDR2 as FQGTGA. There are 17 residues in the CDR3. The V segment lost 3 bases and the J segment 1 base; nucleotides outside the gene matches: 3. The CDR3 sequence is CASSLTSGGLNTGELFF. As DNA, the CDR3 is TGTGCCAGCAGCTTGACTAGCGGGGGCCTGAACACCGGGGAGCTGTTTTTT.

This clone was picked up one time. The CDR3 DNA reads TGTGCCAGCAGTGCAGGGGTAGGCAATCAGCCCCAGCATTTT. This codes for CASSAGVGNQPQHF. The chain joins TRBV28 to TRBJ1-5; TRBD1 is a possible D gene (6 bases). CDR1 and CDR2 (germline): MDHEN, SYDVKM. The CDR3 runs to 14 residues. Trimming stripped 5 bases from V and 2 bases from J, with 10 bases between.

Only one count was recorded for this clone. The CDR3 sequence is CASSPRTYGQGIYEQYF. For the CDR3, the DNA is TGTGCCAGCTCACCTAGGACCTATGGACAGGGGATCTACGAGCAGTACTTC. The chain has TRBV18 and TRBJ2-7, with 9 bases matching TRBD1. The CDR3 consists of 17 residues. Losses at the gene ends were 3 bases for V and 3 bases for J; bases not matched to a gene: 12. Per germline, CDR1 KGHSH and CDR2 LQKENI.

This chain uses TRBV7-9 with TRBJ2-5, with D tentatively TRBD2 (5 bases). Trimming cost V 5 bases and J 5 bases, with 12 bases left between them. This CDR3 contains 13 residues. CDR1 SEHNR and CDR2 FQNEAQ come from the germline V gene (reference sequence). CDR3 sequence: CASSRGGEETQYF. CDR3 nucleotide sequence: TGTGCCAGCAGCCGTGGAGGAGAGGAGACCCAGTACTTC.

The J gene is TRBJ1-5, the V gene TRBV6-5, with no clear D. CDR3 size: 15 residues. V dropped 6 bases and J dropped 7 bases, with 19 bases sitting between them. Germline V gene lookup returns CDR1 MNHEY and CDR2 SVGAGI. The CDR3 DNA reads as TGTGCCAGCAGCCCCGGGGAGGCGGGAAACCAGCCCCAGCATTTT. Its protein is CASSPGEAGNQPQHF.

The chain is built from TRBV9 and TRBJ2-3, with D possibly matching TRBD2 (7 bases). Germline CDR1 is SGDLS and CDR2 is YYNGEE. With 2 bases removed from V and 4 bases from J, the gap between germline ends came to 20 bases. This CDR3 region has 17 residues. CDR3 in DNA: TGTGCCAGCAGCGTGAGTCTAAGGGGGGGCGGTCCAGATACGCAGTATTTT. As protein: CASSVSLRGGGPDTQYF.

The genes are TRBV12-3 or TRBV12-4 and TRBJ2-7; 9 nucleotides line up with TRBD1. CDR3 size: 13 residues. The ends lost 5 bases at V and 5 bases at J; junction bases unmatched: 4. The CDR3 loop is CASSTGTGNEQYF. CDR3 coding DNA: TGTGCCAGCAGTACGGGGACAGGGAACGAGCAGTACTTC.

The chain has TRBV2 and TRBJ1-2, with 10 bases that match TRBD1. V trimming: 5 bases; J trimming: 7 bases; junction bases outside the gene matches: 16. The CDR3 runs to 17 residues. Germline CDR1 is SNHLY and CDR2 is FYNNEI. CDR3 sequence reads: CASSLPRDRGYYGGYTF. For the CDR3, the DNA is TGTGCCAGCAGTCTACCCCGGGACAGGGGCTACTACGGTGGCTACACCTTC.

V usage is TRBV5-6 and J usage is TRBJ2-1; the match to TRBD2 covers 13 bases. This CDR3 has 13 residues. Trimming took 9 bases from V and 12 from J; bases not matched to a gene: 9. CDR1 SGHDT and CDR2 YYEEEE come from the germline V gene. The DNA for the CDR3 is TGTGCCACCCTCGAACTAGCGGGGGGGCCGCAGTTCTTC. Its protein product is CATLELAGGPQFF.

The chain carries TRBV5-6 and TRBJ1-2; 10 bases match TRBD1. The V gene's germline CDR1 is SGHDT and CDR2 YYEEEE. V was clipped by 4 bases and J by 0 bases; unmatched bases: 9. The CDR3 runs to 17 residues. In nucleotides, the CDR3 is TGTGCCAGCAGCCCCGGGACAGGGGTAAATCCTAACTATGGCTACACCTTC. As protein: CASSPGTGVNPNYGYTF.

This chain links TRBV6-2 or TRBV6-3 with TRBJ2-7; 14 nucleotides line up with TRBD2. Germline assignment: CDR1 MNHEY and CDR2 SVGEGT. This CDR3 spans 16 amino acids. With V trimmed by 5 bases and J by 3 bases, 6 bases remained unmatched. The CDR3 loop is CASSRAGTSGGYEQYF. The DNA of the CDR3 is TGTGCCAGCAGTCGCGCCGGGACTAGCGGGGGCTACGAGCAGTACTTC.

The J gene is TRBJ2-1, the V gene TRBV6-5, with 10 bases aligning to TRBD2. Germline V gene lookup returns CDR1 MNHEY and CDR2 SVGAGI. Trimming removed 8 bases from V and 6 bases from J; junction bases left unmatched: 7. The CDR3 runs to 14 residues. CDR3 nucleotide sequence: TGTGCCAGCGGGCTAGCGGGAGCGTCCAATGAGCAGTTCTTC. Translation gives CASGLAGASNEQFF.

The chain uses TRBV4-2 and TRBJ1-1, with 8 bases fitting TRBD1. The CDR3 contains 15 residues. V lost 3 bases to trimming and J lost 0 bases; unmatched junction nucleotides: 3. CDR1 is LGHNA, CDR2 YNFKEQ, per germline. The CDR3 bases are TGTGCCAGCAGCCATTTACAGGGGGTGAACACTGAAGCTTTCTTT. Encoded protein: CASSHLQGVNTEAFF.

V usage is TRBV6-5 and J usage is TRBJ1-2, with 8 nucleotides matching TRBD1. Trimming removed 2 bases from V and 2 bases from J; junction bases left unmatched: 4. The germline V gene encodes CDR1 MNHEY and CDR2 SVGAGI. The CDR3 runs to 15 residues. CDR3 region: CASSYGAGGNYGYTF. The CDR3 coding sequence is TGTGCCAGCAGTTACGGGGCAGGGGGCAACTATGGCTACACCTTC.

The sample holds a few counts of this clone. V is TRBV7-2 and J is TRBJ1-3; 7 bases line up with TRBD1. Unmatched junction bases numbered 6, after V lost 6 bases and J lost 4 bases. Germline V CDR1 and CDR2: SGHTA, FQGNSA. There are 14 residues in the CDR3. The CDR3 is CASSTGTVGNTIYF. The CDR3 bases are TGTGCCAGCAGTACCGGGACAGTAGGAAACACCATATATTTT.